This note documents a single TCR beta chain sequence. This specimen belongs to a study of cytomegalovirus exposure and HLA in healthy donors. At the level of the study: A preliminary data release comprised roughly 80 million unique TCRs obtained from HLA-typed donors.

13 Jbeta primers and 60 Vbeta primers were used for the PCR. Assay used: immunoSEQ multiplex PCR; TCRdb lists only in-frame clones, some missing. Of 200,000 or so clones listed, about 86% are singletons. The germline gives CDR1 SGHNT, CDR2 YYREEE (reference sequence). After removal of 0 bases from V and 0 bases from J, the junction contained 2 bases not matched to a gene. This CDR3 spans 17 amino acids. The chain uses TRBV5-4 and TRBJ2-3; 12 bases fit TRBD2. Material for sequencing was PBMCs. The sequence came from a woman aged 18 to 35 in good health and CMV-seropositive. DNA of the CDR3: TGTGCCAGCAGCTTGGGACTAGCGGGGGCGAGCACAGATACGCAGTATTTT. Residues: CASSLGLAGASTDTQYF.